The present T cell receptor (beta chain) was sequenced within a study of CD8 T cells in Susac syndrome. Study conclusions and caveats: Clonal expansion was missing from Susac syndrome CD4+ T cell repertoires.

The V gene end was trimmed by 7 bases and the J gene end by 3 bases; junction bases not matched to a gene: 3. This CDR3 region has 12 residues. CDR1 SQVTM and CDR2 ANQGSEA come from the germline V gene. cDNA came from around 0.5 to 1 ug RNA primed by random hexamers. TCRdb reanalysed the immunoSEQ multiplex PCR reads using MiXCR and keeps one entry per CDR3 protein. The repertoire consists of about 94,000 distinct CDR3 sequences, with around 94% occurring once and the leading ten covering about 0.3%. Comment on this clonotype: Its target is not known.

The TCR comes from a human donor with Susac syndrome. The genes are TRBV29-1 and TRBJ1-3; 7 bases are shared with TRBD1. Sequenced: CD4+ T cells from PBMCs. The CDR3 loop reads CSGTGVGNTIYF. CDR3 nucleotides: TGCAGCGGTACAGGGGTTGGAAACACCATATATTTT.